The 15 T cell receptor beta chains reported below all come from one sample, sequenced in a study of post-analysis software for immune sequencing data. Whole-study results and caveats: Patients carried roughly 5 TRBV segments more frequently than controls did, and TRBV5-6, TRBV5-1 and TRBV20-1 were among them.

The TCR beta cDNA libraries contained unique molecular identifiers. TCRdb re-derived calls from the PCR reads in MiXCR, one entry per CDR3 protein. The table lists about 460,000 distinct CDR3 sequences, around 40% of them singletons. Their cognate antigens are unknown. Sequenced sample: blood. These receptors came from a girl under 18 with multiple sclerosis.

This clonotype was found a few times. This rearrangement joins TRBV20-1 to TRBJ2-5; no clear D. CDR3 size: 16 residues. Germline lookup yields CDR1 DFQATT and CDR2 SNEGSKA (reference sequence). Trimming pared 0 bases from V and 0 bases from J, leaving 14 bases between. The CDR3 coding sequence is TGCAGTGCTAGAGACTTGGACCGCCGGTACCAAGAGACCCAGTACTTC. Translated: CSARDLDRRYQETQYF.

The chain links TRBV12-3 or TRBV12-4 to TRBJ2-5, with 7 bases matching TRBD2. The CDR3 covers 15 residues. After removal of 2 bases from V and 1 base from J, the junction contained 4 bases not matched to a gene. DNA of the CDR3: TGTGCCAGCAGTTTACTAGGACTAGTCCAAGAGACCCAGTACTTC. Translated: CASSLLGLVQETQYF.

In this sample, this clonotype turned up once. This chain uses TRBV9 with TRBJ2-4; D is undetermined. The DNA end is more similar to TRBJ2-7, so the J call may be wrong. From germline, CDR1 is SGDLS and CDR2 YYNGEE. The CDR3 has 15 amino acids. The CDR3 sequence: CASSVLSVQMDEQYF. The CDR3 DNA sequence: TGTGCCAGCAGCGTATTATCGGTACAGATGGACGAGCAGTACTTC.

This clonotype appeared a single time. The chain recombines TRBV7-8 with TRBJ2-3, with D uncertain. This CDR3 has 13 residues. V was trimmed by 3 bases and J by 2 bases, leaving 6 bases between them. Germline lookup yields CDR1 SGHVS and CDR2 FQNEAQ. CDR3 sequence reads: CASSFAPTDTQYF. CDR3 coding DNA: TGTGCCAGCAGCTTCGCCCCCACAGATACGCAGTATTTT. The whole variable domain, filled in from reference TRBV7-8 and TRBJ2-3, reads GAGVSQSPRYKVAKRGQDVALRCDPISGHVSLFWYQQALGQGPEFLTYFQNEAQLDKSGLPSDRFFAERPEGSVSTLKIQRTQQEDSAVYLCASSFAPTDTQYFGPGTRLTVL.

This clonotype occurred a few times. The CDR3 sequence is CASSQDRWGYEQYF. In DNA form, the CDR3 reads TGTGCCAGCAGCCAAGATCGGTGGGGGTACGAGCAGTACTTC. The chain recombines TRBV3-1 with TRBJ2-7; tentatively, D is TRBD1 or TRBD2 (5 bases each). V lost 0 bases and J lost 4, with 10 bases in between. The CDR3 is made up of 14 amino acids. Germline CDR1 LGHDT, CDR2 YNNKEL (reference sequence).

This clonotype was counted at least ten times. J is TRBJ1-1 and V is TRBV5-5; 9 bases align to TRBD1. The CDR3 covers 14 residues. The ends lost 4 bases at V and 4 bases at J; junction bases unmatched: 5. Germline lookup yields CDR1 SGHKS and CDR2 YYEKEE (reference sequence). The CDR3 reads CASSVGQGPTEAFF. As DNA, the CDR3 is TGTGCCAGCAGCGTGGGACAGGGTCCCACTGAAGCTTTCTTT.

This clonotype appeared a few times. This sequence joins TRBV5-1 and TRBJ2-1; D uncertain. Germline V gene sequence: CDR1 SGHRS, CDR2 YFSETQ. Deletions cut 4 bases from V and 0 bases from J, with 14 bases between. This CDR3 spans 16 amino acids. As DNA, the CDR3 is TGCGCCAGCAGCCCCCTACCTGGAAGCTCCTACAATGAGCAGTTCTTC. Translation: CASSPLPGSSYNEQFF.

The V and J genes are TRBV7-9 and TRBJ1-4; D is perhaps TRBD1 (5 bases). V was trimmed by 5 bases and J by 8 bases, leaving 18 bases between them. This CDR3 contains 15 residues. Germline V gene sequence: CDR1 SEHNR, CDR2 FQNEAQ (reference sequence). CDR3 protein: CASSNRGAPREKLFF. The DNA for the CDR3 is TGTGCCAGCAGCAACCGAGGGGCCCCGCGGGAAAAACTGTTTTTT.

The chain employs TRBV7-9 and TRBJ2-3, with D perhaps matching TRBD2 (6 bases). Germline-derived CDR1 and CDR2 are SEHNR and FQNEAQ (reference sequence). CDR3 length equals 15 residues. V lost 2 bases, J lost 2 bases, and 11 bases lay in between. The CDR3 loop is CASSLLARFTDTQYF. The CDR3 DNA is TGTGCCAGCAGCTTACTAGCGAGGTTCACAGATACGCAGTATTTT.

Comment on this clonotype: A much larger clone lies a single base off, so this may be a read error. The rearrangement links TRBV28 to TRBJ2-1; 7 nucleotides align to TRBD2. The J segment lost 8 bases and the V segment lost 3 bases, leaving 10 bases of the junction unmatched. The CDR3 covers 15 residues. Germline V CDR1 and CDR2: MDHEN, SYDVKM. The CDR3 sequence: CASSFGSGTHDEQFF. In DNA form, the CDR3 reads TGTGCCAGCAGTTTCGGGAGCGGGACTCACGATGAGCAGTTCTTC.

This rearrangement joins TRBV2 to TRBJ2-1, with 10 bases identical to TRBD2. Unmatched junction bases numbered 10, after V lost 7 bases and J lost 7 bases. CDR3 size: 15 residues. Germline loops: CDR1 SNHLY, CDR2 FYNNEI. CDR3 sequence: CASNKRLAGENEQFF. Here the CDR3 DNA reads TGTGCCAGCAACAAGAGGCTAGCGGGAGAAAATGAGCAGTTCTTC.

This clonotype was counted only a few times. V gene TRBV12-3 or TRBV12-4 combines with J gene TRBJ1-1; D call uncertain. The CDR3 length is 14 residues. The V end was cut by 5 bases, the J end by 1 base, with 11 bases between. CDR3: CASSPVHGNTEAFF. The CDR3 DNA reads TGTGCCAGCAGTCCAGTGCACGGGAACACTGAAGCTTTCTTT.

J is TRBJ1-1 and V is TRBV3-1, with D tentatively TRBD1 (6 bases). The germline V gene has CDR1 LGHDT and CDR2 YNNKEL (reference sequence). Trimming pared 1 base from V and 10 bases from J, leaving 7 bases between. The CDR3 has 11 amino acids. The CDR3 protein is CASSQGGGAFF. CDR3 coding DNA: TGTGCCAGCAGCCAAGGAGGGGGAGCTTTCTTT.

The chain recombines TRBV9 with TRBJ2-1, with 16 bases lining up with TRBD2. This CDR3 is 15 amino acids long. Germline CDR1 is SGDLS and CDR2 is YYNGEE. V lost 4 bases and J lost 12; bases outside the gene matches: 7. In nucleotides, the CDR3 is TGTGCCAGCAGCCTGGGACTAGCGGGAGGGCCTGGGCAGTTCTTC. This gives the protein CASSLGLAGGPGQFF.

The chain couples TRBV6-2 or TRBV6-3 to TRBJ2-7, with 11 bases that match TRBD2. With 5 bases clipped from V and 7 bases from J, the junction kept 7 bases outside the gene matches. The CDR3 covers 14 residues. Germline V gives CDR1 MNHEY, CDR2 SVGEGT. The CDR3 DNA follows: TGTGCCAGCAGTAACCTCGGGACTAGCGGTGAGCAGTACTTC. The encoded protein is CASSNLGTSGEQYF.